This passage covers 13 T cell receptor beta chains from one sample sequenced in a study of blood T cell repertoires in COVID-19. Only in-frame clones appear in the TCRdb table, and some are missing; sequencing was by immunoSEQ multiplex PCR. Among over 400,000 clones listed, 80% to 90% were seen once. Sequenced: PBMCs or T cells enriched from blood (not recorded which). These receptors were taken from a woman aged 55-69 years who had recovered from COVID-19.

The gene calls are TRBV5-1 and TRBJ2-5; D ambiguous. The germline CDR1 and CDR2 sequences are SGHRS and YFSETQ. The CDR3 runs to 16 residues. Trimming stripped 4 bases from V and 2 bases from J, with 18 bases between. In DNA, the CDR3 is TGCGCCAGCAGCCAGAGCTCCTCGTACGGGCAAGAGACCCAGTACTTC. Translation: CASSQSSSYGQETQYF.

The chain is built from TRBV2 and TRBJ1-5; the match to TRBD1 covers 10 bases. With V trimmed by 6 bases and J by 7 bases, 12 bases remained unmatched. The germline gives CDR1 SNHLY, CDR2 FYNNEI. This CDR3 has 16 amino acids. CDR3: CASRSWGQGSRQPQHF. The CDR3 region has the DNA TGTGCCAGCAGATCTTGGGGACAGGGGAGTAGGCAGCCCCAGCATTTT.

The chain recombines TRBV5-5 with TRBJ1-1; 9 nucleotides align to TRBD1. This CDR3 has 15 residues. CDR1 SGHKS and CDR2 YYEKEE come from the germline V gene (reference sequence). The V gene end was trimmed by 4 bases and the J gene end by 5 bases; junction bases not matched to a gene: 9. The CDR3 here is CASSRTGGDRTEAFF. CDR3 in DNA: TGTGCCAGCAGCCGAACAGGGGGCGATCGTACTGAAGCTTTCTTT.

V gene TRBV11-2 combines with J gene TRBJ1-2; tentatively, D is TRBD1 (5 bases). This CDR3 is 15 amino acids long. Germline CDR1 SGHAT, CDR2 FQNNGV. V was clipped by 5 bases and J by 5 bases, with 18 bases between them. The CDR3 protein is CASSPVAGTQYGYTF. The CDR3 nucleotides are TGTGCCAGCAGCCCGGTAGCCGGGACTCAGTATGGCTACACCTTC.

This clone was counted between two and nine times. The chain is built from TRBV6-5 and TRBJ1-1; maybe TRBD1 (5 bases). CDR1 is MNHEY, CDR2 SVGAGI, per germline. The CDR3 is 11 amino acids. The V and J ends lost 6 bases and 4 bases respectively, with 6 bases between them. The chain's CDR3 is CASRRGTEAFF. The CDR3 DNA follows: TGTGCCAGCAGAAGGGGCACTGAAGCTTTCTTT.

This clone appeared once. This sequence joins TRBV3-1 (or the pseudogene TRBV3-2) and TRBJ2-1; the match to TRBD1 covers 10 bases. V was pared by 5 bases and J by 4 bases, with 8 bases of the junction left unmatched. The CDR3 has 16 residues. Germline CDR1 LGHDT, CDR2 YNNKEL (reference sequence). The CDR3 bases are TGTGCCAGCAGCTCCCGGACAGGGGGGTTGTACAATGAGCAGTTCTTC. It is translated as CASSSRTGGLYNEQFF.

The rearrangement uses TRBV6-5 and TRBJ1-1; possible D gene TRBD1, 5 bases. Germline V lookup: CDR1 MNHEY, CDR2 SVGAGI. Trimming removed 10 bases from V and 1 base from J, with 7 bases in between. The CDR3 runs to 11 residues. CDR3 residues: CATDRNTEAFF. As DNA, the CDR3 is TGTGCCACCGACAGGAACACTGAAGCTTTCTTT.

V is TRBV5-1 and J is TRBJ1-2; possibly TRBD1 for D (6 bases). Germline loops: CDR1 SGHRS, CDR2 YFSETQ. Trimming stripped 0 bases from V and 7 bases from J, with 19 bases between. The CDR3 extends over 16 amino acids. This CDR3 reads CASSLEGPGRGGGYTF. CDR3 bases: TGCGCCAGCAGCTTGGAAGGTCCGGGCAGGGGTGGTGGCTACACCTTC.

The chain uses TRBV10-2 and TRBJ1-5; 8 positions agree with TRBD1. With 7 bases clipped from V and 7 bases from J, the junction kept 9 bases outside the gene matches. The CDR3 runs 14 residues. Germline loops: CDR1 WSHSY, CDR2 SAAADI. CDR3 in amino acids: CASTPSGGGQPQHF. The CDR3 region has the DNA TGCGCCAGCACCCCTTCAGGGGGCGGGCAGCCCCAGCATTTT.

V gene TRBV6-5 combines with J gene TRBJ1-1; D perhaps matches TRBD1 (6 bases). The CDR3 consists of 14 residues. The V end was cut by 5 bases, the J end by 6 bases, with 16 bases between. Germline CDR1 MNHEY, CDR2 SVGAGI. The DNA of the CDR3 is TGTGCCAGCAGTCTTTGGCGGGGGGCCTCTGAAGCTTTCTTT. It is translated as CASSLWRGASEAFF.

The chain combines TRBV9 with TRBJ1-1, with 10 nucleotides matching TRBD1. CDR1 is SGDLS, CDR2 YYNGEE, per germline. V was clipped by 3 bases and J by 5 bases; unmatched bases: 4. This CDR3 is built from 14 residues. The CDR3 region is CASSGGQGKTEAFF. In nucleotides, the CDR3 is TGTGCCAGCAGCGGGGGACAGGGGAAAACTGAAGCTTTCTTT.

A note on this clone: The same CDR3 is also encoded by other DNA sequences in this sample. The chain is built from TRBV6-5 and TRBJ1-1; D is unresolved. Germline V gene lookup returns CDR1 MNHEY and CDR2 SVGAGI. CDR3 length equals 15 residues. Trimming stripped 0 bases from V and 0 bases from J, with 8 bases between. CDR3 sequence reads: CASSYSRGLNTEAFF. The CDR3 DNA follows: TGTGCCAGCAGTTACTCGAGAGGGCTGAACACTGAAGCTTTCTTT.

The chain is built from TRBV5-1 and TRBJ2-1; 12 bases agree with TRBD2. The CDR3 is made up of 14 amino acids. Germline CDR1 SGHRS, CDR2 YFSETQ. Unmatched junction bases numbered 0, after V lost 0 bases and J lost 8 bases. The CDR3 region has the DNA TGCGCCAGCAGCTTGGGACTAGCGGGGGATGAGCAGTTCTTC. It yields the protein CASSLGLAGDEQFF.